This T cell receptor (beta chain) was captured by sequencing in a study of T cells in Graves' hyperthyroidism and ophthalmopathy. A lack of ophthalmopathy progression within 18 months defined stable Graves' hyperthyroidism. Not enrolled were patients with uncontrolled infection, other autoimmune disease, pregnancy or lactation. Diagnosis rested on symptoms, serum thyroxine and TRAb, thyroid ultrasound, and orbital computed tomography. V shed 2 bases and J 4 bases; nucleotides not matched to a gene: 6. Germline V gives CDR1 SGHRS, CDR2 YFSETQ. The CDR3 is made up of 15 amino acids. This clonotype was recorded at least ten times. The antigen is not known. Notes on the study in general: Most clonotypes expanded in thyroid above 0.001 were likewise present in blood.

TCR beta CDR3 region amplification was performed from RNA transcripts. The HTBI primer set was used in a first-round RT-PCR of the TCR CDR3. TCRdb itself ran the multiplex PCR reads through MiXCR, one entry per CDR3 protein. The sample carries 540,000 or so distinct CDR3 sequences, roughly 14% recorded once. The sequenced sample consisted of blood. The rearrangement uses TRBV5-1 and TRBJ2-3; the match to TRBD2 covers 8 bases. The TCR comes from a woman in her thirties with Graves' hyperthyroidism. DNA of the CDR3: TGCGCCAGCAGCTTTAGCGGGATTTCCGCAGATACGCAGTATTTT. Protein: CASSFSGISADTQYF. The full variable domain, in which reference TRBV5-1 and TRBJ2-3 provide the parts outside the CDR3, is KAGVTQTPRYLIKTRGQQVTLSCSPISGHRSVSWYQQTPGQGLQFLFEYFSETQRNKGNFPGRFSGRQFSNSRSEMNVSTLELGDSALYLCASSFSGISADTQYFGPGTRLTVL.